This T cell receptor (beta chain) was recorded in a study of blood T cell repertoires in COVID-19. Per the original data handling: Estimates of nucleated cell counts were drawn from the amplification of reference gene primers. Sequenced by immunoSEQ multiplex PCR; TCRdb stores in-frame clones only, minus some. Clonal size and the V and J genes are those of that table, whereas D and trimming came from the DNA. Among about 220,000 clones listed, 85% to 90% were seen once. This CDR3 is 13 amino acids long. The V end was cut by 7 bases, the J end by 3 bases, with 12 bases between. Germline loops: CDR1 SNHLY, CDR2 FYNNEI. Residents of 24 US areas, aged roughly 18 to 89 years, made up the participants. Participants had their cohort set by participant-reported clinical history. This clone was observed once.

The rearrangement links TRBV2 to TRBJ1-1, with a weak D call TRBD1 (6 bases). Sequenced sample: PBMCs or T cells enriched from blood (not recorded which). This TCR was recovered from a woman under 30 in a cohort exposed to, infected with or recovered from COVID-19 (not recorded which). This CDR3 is CASTDRWDTEAFF. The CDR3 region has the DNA TGTGCCAGCACCGACAGGTGGGACACTGAAGCTTTCTTT.